This T cell receptor beta chain is from a study of cytomegalovirus exposure and HLA in healthy donors. Whole-study findings and limits: Later analysis identified several of the most significant clusters that appeared linked to common viral pathogens. TCR beta sequences numbering 15,000 to 20,000 were associated with HLA alleles at 0.05 false discovery rate in a later analysis. In an earlier analysis, in around 590 donors, most V segments appeared productive either ~90% or ~30% of the time.

There are 15 residues in the CDR3. The V and J ends lost 2 bases and 3 bases respectively, with 13 bases between them. The germline gives CDR1 WNHNN, CDR2 SYGVQD (reference sequence). To note about this clone: The target antigen is unknown.

60 Vbeta and 13 Jbeta primers were used in PCR. Sequenced by immunoSEQ multiplex PCR; TCRdb stores in-frame clones only, minus some. The data contain around 140,000 clones, roughly 79% of them seen just once; the ten biggest clones take up 1.3% to 1.5%. The clonotype originates from a woman aged 40 to 50 in good health and CMV-seronegative. Material: PBMCs. The chain employs TRBV10-1 and TRBJ1-1; D is uncertain. CDR3 DNA sequence: TGCGCCAGCAGTGAGGATAGTGAGGTGGACACTGAAGCTTTCTTT. Translation: CASSEDSEVDTEAFF.